One sample yielded the 18 T cell receptor beta chains listed below, sequenced in a study of identical twins. TCRdb redid the calling of the 5' RACE reads with MiXCR, one entry per CDR3 protein. This sample has under 300,000 distinct CDR3 sequences, with approximately 5.9% found just once. These data were also filed under a second study, of T cells expressing NK-cell markers.

The source material was CD8+ T cells sorted from blood. These receptors originate from a woman between 18 and 29 years old in good health.

The chain couples TRBV29-1 to TRBJ2-7; no clear D gene. Germline V gene data show CDR1 as SQVTM and CDR2 as ANQGSEA. Trimming took off 0 bases at V and 3 bases at J, with 6 bases between the two ends. The CDR3 is 12 residues long. CDR3 nucleotides: TGCAGCGTTGAAGAAATCGGCTACGAGCAGTACTTC. Residues: CSVEEIGYEQYF.

This clonotype was seen a few times. DNA of the CDR3: TGCAGCGTGCTACTTATATCCACTGAAGCTTTCTTT. This translates into CSVLLISTEAFF. The rearrangement links TRBV29-1 to TRBJ1-1; the D is unclear. V was clipped by 6 bases and J by 4 bases, with 12 bases between them. Germline loops: CDR1 SQVTM, CDR2 ANQGSEA. This CDR3 is 12 amino acids long.

This clonotype was found many times. The chain couples TRBV20-1 to TRBJ1-2, with D perhaps TRBD1 (6 bases). The CDR3 runs to 14 residues. In germline, CDR1 is DFQATT, CDR2 SNEGSKA (reference sequence). Trimming took 2 bases from V and 0 from J, leaving 10 bases between them. CDR3 residues: CSARPTGPNYGYTF. CDR3 bases: TGCAGTGCTAGACCCACAGGGCCTAACTATGGCTACACCTTC.

This clonotype came up a few times. This chain joins TRBV6-1 and TRBJ1-6; D is uncertain. CDR1 MNHNS and CDR2 SASEGT come from the germline V gene. The CDR3 sequence is 12 residues long. Trimming pared 1 base from V and 9 bases from J, leaving 4 bases between. The CDR3 loop reads CASSEVISPLHF. The CDR3 bases are TGTGCCAGCAGTGAAGTCATTTCACCCCTCCACTTT.

This clonotype was counted a few times. This chain links TRBV11-1 with TRBJ2-5; TRBD2 aligns across 9 bases. The CDR3 is 21 residues long. V lost 3 bases to trimming and J lost 5 bases; unmatched junction nucleotides: 25. Germline CDR1 is SGHAT and CDR2 is FQDESV (reference sequence). In DNA form, the CDR3 reads TGTGCCAGCAGCTTTAGGGTTCGCGTAGCGGGGGCTGCCCCCATGATGGAGACCCAGTACTTC. It is translated as CASSFRVRVAGAAPMMETQYF.

This clonotype was seen a handful of times. The rearrangement uses TRBV12-3 or TRBV12-4 and TRBJ2-6; tentative D call: TRBD2 (6 bases). Trimming left V 7 bases short and J 8 bases short, with 12 bases between. The CDR3 loop spans 13 amino acids. In DNA form, the CDR3 reads TGTGCCAGCATCGGGGCGGGGACCAACGTCCTGACTTTC. It is translated as CASIGAGTNVLTF.

This clonotype appeared many times. J is TRBJ1-2 and V is TRBV7-9; D gene uncertain. Between the trimmed V and J ends, which lost 5 bases and 0 bases, there was a span of 10 bases. CDR1 and CDR2 (germline): SEHNR, FQNEAQ (reference sequence). This CDR3 is 14 amino acids long. CDR3 nucleotide sequence: TGTGCCAGCAGCGGGAACGGACCTAACTATGGCTACACCTTC. Its translation: CASSGNGPNYGYTF.

This clonotype was recorded many times. This chain joins TRBV10-3 and TRBJ2-3, with 10 bases that match TRBD1. The germline gives CDR1 ENHRY, CDR2 SYGVKD. This CDR3 spans 16 amino acids. V lost 2 bases and J lost 2; bases outside the gene matches: 4. The CDR3 loop is CAISEMTGGVTDTQYF. CDR3 in DNA: TGTGCCATCAGTGAGATGACAGGGGGCGTCACAGATACGCAGTATTTT.

This clonotype was seen many times. DNA for the CDR3: TGTGCCAGCAGTCAAAGGGGGGGAGGGTCCAGCAATCAGCCCCAGCATTTT. Its protein product is CASSQRGGGSSNQPQHF. This chain joins TRBV12-3 or TRBV12-4 and TRBJ1-5; possibly TRBD1 for D (6 bases). This CDR3 is 17 amino acids long. V lost 5 bases to trimming and J lost 1 base, with 18 bases between them.

The CDR3 coding sequence is TGCAGTGCTAGAGATGAAGGAACGGGCTACACCTTC. Translating gives CSARDEGTGYTF. The V and J genes are TRBV20-1 and TRBJ1-2; D ambiguous. This CDR3 is built from 12 residues. Per germline, CDR1 DFQATT and CDR2 SNEGSKA (reference sequence). Trimming took off 0 bases at V and 8 bases at J, with 10 bases between the two ends.

This clonotype showed up just a few times. The rearrangement uses TRBV6-2 or TRBV6-3 and TRBJ2-3; 9 bases are shared with TRBD2. The CDR3 loop spans 15 amino acids. Per the germline V gene, CDR1 is MNHEY and CDR2 is SVGEGT. The V gene end was trimmed by 4 bases and the J gene end by 4 bases; junction bases not matched to a gene: 6. The CDR3 sequence is CASSFSGRTADTQYF. DNA of the CDR3: TGTGCCAGCAGTTTTAGCGGGAGAACAGCAGATACGCAGTATTTT.

Only a few counts were recorded for this clonotype. The gene calls are TRBV2 and TRBJ2-2; TRBD2 matches at 9 bases. J lost 5 bases, V lost 6 bases, and 10 bases had no gene match. The CDR3 is 16 amino acids. The V gene's germline CDR1 is SNHLY and CDR2 FYNNEI. The CDR3 DNA reads TGTGCCAGCAGGGCCGGGACTAGCTGGGAAACCGGGGAGCTGTTTTTT. Translation: CASRAGTSWETGELFF.

V usage is TRBV9 and J usage is TRBJ1-2; possible D gene TRBD1, 5 bases. The CDR3 has 14 amino acids. Trimming pared 0 bases from V and 3 bases from J, leaving 9 bases between. In germline, CDR1 is SGDLS, CDR2 YYNGEE. As DNA, the CDR3 is TGTGCCAGCAGCGTAGCGAGGGGCGACTATGGCTACACCTTC. Its translation is CASSVARGDYGYTF. Full variable domain (missing parts from reference TRBV9 and TRBJ1-2): DSGVTQTPKHLITATGQRVTLRCSPRSGDLSVYWYQQSLDQGLQFLIQYYNGEERAKGNILERFSAQQFPDLHSELNLSSLELGDSALYFCASSVARGDYGYTFGSGTRLTVV.

The rearrangement joins TRBV6-2 or TRBV6-3 to TRBJ2-7; 10 bases agree with TRBD2. Germline trimming cut 8 bases from V and 0 bases from J; bases unmatched to any gene: 7. CDR1 is MNHEY and CDR2 is SVGEGT in the germline V gene. The CDR3 sequence is 15 residues long. The chain's CDR3 is CASRMTSGSSYEQYF. Written as DNA, the CDR3 is TGTGCCAGCCGGATGACTAGCGGGTCCTCCTACGAGCAGTACTTC.

This clonotype was seen a handful of times. This chain connects TRBV7-9 to TRBJ2-7; no firm D call. Trimming stripped 3 bases from V and 5 bases from J, with 11 bases between. There are 13 residues in the CDR3. Germline V gene sequence: CDR1 SEHNR, CDR2 FQNEAQ (reference sequence). The CDR3 DNA sequence: TGTGCCAGCAGCTTCCTCCTAGTCCACGAGCAGTACTTC. It codes for CASSFLLVHEQYF. The complete variable domain, with remaining parts taken from reference TRBV7-9 and TRBJ2-7, reads DTGVSQNPRHKITKRGQNVTFRCDPISEHNRLYWYRQTLGQGPEFLTYFQNEAQLEKSRLLSDRFSAERPKGSFSTLEIQRTEQGDSAMYLCASSFLLVHEQYFGPGTRLTVT.

The chain joins TRBV6-2 or TRBV6-3 to TRBJ2-7, with D unclear. Germline V gene lookup returns CDR1 MNHEY and CDR2 SVGEGT. This CDR3 has 14 amino acids. The germline V and J ends were trimmed by 0 bases and 3 bases, with 9 bases remaining between them. In DNA, the CDR3 is TGTGCCAGCAGTTACTCGCAGGACGACTACGAGCAGTACTTC. This codes for CASSYSQDDYEQYF.

This clonotype was counted many times. The V and J genes are TRBV27 and TRBJ2-3; D gene unclear. Germline lookup yields CDR1 MNHEY and CDR2 SMNVEV (reference sequence). V was shortened by 3 bases and J by 1 base, with 17 bases between the two germline ends. This CDR3 is 17 amino acids long. The CDR3 sequence is CASSFFRADFGTDTQYF. The CDR3 bases are TGTGCCAGCAGTTTCTTTCGGGCTGACTTCGGCACAGATACGCAGTATTTT.

The chain couples TRBV3-1 to TRBJ2-7; 10 bases align to TRBD1. The J segment lost 6 bases and the V segment lost 4 bases, leaving 9 bases of the junction unmatched. Germline-derived CDR1 and CDR2 are LGHDT and YNNKEL (reference sequence). This CDR3 is built from 15 residues. CDR3 protein: CASSPRQGAYLEQYF. CDR3 nucleotides: TGTGCCAGCAGCCCACGACAGGGGGCATACCTCGAGCAGTACTTC.